The 29 T cell receptor beta chains below come from one sample, sequenced in a study of OX40 agonist ivuxolimab in advanced cancers. The table came from immunoSEQ multiplex PCR; TCRdb's copy has only in-frame clones and leaves some out. The data hold approximately 70,000 clones, with around 88% observed a single time. The sample consisted of CD4+ or CD8+ T cells sorted from blood, taken in a trial of the OX40 agonist ivuxolimab. These receptors were obtained from an adult with an advanced solid tumor such as melanoma, head and neck, liver or kidney cancer.

The rearrangement links TRBV5-1 to TRBJ2-7; TRBD1 might be the D (5 bases). Trimming stripped 1 base from V and 3 bases from J, with 8 bases between. Per germline, CDR1 SGHRS and CDR2 YFSETQ. The CDR3 length is 13 residues. The CDR3 spells CASSLRQGYEQYF. The CDR3 coding sequence is TGCGCCAGCAGCTTGAGGCAGGGCTACGAGCAGTACTTC.

The V call is TRBV7-2, the J call TRBJ2-7; 11 bases are a match to TRBD2. Losses at the gene ends were 5 bases for V and 3 bases for J; bases not matched to a gene: 6. CDR1 SGHTA and CDR2 FQGNSA come from the germline V gene. The CDR3 sequence is 15 residues long. CDR3: CASSARLAGSYEQYF. The CDR3, as DNA: TGTGCCAGCAGCGCTAGACTAGCGGGGAGCTACGAGCAGTACTTC. Full variable domain (missing parts from reference TRBV7-2 and TRBJ2-7): GAGVSQSPSNKVTEKGKDVELRCDPISGHTALYWYRQSLGQGLEFLIYFQGNSAPDKSGLPSDRFSAERTGGSVSTLTIQRTQQEDSAVYLCASSARLAGSYEQYFGPGTRLTVT.

V gene TRBV6-5 combines with J gene TRBJ2-3; 10 bases align to TRBD1. Germline trimming cut 4 bases from V and 10 bases from J; bases unmatched to any gene: 14. CDR3 length equals 16 residues. Germline V gives CDR1 MNHEY, CDR2 SVGAGI. CDR3 nucleotides: TGTGCCAGCAGTTCCACCGGGACAGGGGAATTCGGAGCGCAGTATTTT. Translating gives CASSSTGTGEFGAQYF.

J is TRBJ2-1 and V is TRBV27; the match to TRBD2 covers 9 bases. Trimming took 2 bases from V and 3 from J; bases not matched to a gene: 2. This CDR3 is built from 15 residues. The germline V gene has CDR1 MNHEY and CDR2 SMNVEV (reference sequence). CDR3 nucleotide sequence: TGTGCCAGCAGTTTAGCGGGAGGGATCTACAATGAGCAGTTCTTC. Protein: CASSLAGGIYNEQFF.

The chain is built from TRBV7-9 and TRBJ1-2; maybe TRBD1 (6 bases). V was pared by 5 bases and J by 2 bases, with 15 bases between. The CDR3 extends over 15 amino acids. The germline CDR1 and CDR2 sequences are SEHNR and FQNEAQ (reference sequence). CDR3 sequence reads: CASSNPPGQNYGYTF. CDR3 in DNA: TGTGCCAGCAGCAACCCTCCCGGACAGAACTATGGCTACACCTTC. The whole variable domain, remainder taken from reference TRBV7-9 and TRBJ1-2, is DTGVSQNPRHKITKRGQNVTFRCDPISEHNRLYWYRQTLGQGPEFLTYFQNEAQLEKSRLLSDRFSAERPKGSFSTLEIQRTEQGDSAMYLCASSNPPGQNYGYTFGSGTRLTVV.

The chain joins TRBV29-1 to TRBJ2-7; TRBD1 might be the D (6 bases). CDR3 length: 11 amino acids. Trimming shortened V by 5 bases and J by 6 bases, and 11 bases separated the two germline ends. The germline V gene has CDR1 SQVTM and CDR2 ANQGSEA. The CDR3 here is CSVQGMSEQYF. The CDR3 nucleotides read TGCAGCGTTCAGGGGATGAGCGAGCAGTACTTC.

The chain combines TRBV7-9 with TRBJ1-2, with a tentative D call TRBD1 (6 bases). The CDR3 length is 14 residues. Trimming stripped 5 bases from V and 8 bases from J, with 18 bases between. From germline, CDR1 is SEHNR and CDR2 FQNEAQ (reference sequence). The CDR3 DNA sequence: TGTGCCAGCAGCCGGGACACCTCCTTCTACGGCTACACCTTC. This sequence encodes CASSRDTSFYGYTF.

This clone occurred once. V is TRBV7-6 and J is TRBJ2-5; weak D call: TRBD2 (5 bases). CDR3 length: 15 amino acids. V was trimmed by 3 bases and J by 5 bases, leaving 16 bases between them. Germline V CDR1 and CDR2: SGHVS, FNYEAQ. The chain's CDR3 is CASSLGGPNTETQYF. Here the CDR3 DNA reads TGTGCCAGCAGCTTGGGCGGGCCAAACACGGAGACCCAGTACTTC.

This clone was counted once. The chain carries TRBV5-1 and TRBJ1-2, with a possible D match to TRBD1 (5 bases). The CDR3 length is 13 residues. V lost 0 bases and J 7 bases, leaving 10 bases between the germline ends. Looked up from germline, CDR1 is SGHRS and CDR2 is YFSETQ. This chain's CDR3 is CASSLGDSSGYTF. In DNA, the CDR3 is TGCGCCAGCAGCTTGGGGGACTCTAGTGGCTACACCTTC.

The V call is TRBV11-3, the J call TRBJ2-5; 7 nucleotides align to TRBD1. V shed 0 bases, J shed 4 bases, and the junction held 11 bases outside the gene matches. Germline lookup yields CDR1 SGHNT and CDR2 YENEEA. This CDR3 comprises 17 residues. CDR3 loop: CASSLDFRTGYGETQYF. The CDR3 DNA is TGTGCCAGCAGCTTAGACTTCCGGACAGGCTATGGAGAGACCCAGTACTTC.

The V gene is TRBV11-1, the J gene TRBJ1-1; 7 bases are shared with TRBD1. The CDR3 has 15 amino acids. CDR1 is SGHAT, CDR2 FQDESV, per germline (reference sequence). V lost 1 base to trimming and J lost 1 base; unmatched junction nucleotides: 3. The CDR3 nucleotides are TGTGCCAGCAGCTTAGAATACAGGGGGAACACTGAAGCTTTCTTT. Translating it yields CASSLEYRGNTEAFF.

This chain links TRBV5-1 with TRBJ1-3; 9 bases agree with TRBD1. Per the germline V gene, CDR1 is SGHRS and CDR2 is YFSETQ. J lost 5 bases, V lost 4 bases, and 4 bases had no gene match. CDR3 length: 14 amino acids. The CDR3 DNA reads as TGCGCCAGCAGCCCCGGGACAGGGAGAAACACCATATATTTT. Translation gives CASSPGTGRNTIYF.

The table lists this clone with a count of one. The chain couples TRBV7-2 to TRBJ1-4; tentative D call: TRBD1 (5 bases). The CDR3 spans 15 residues. CDR1 and CDR2 from the germline V gene are SGHTA and FQGNSA. The V gene lost 4 bases and the J gene lost 5 bases, with 14 bases spanning the gap. This chain's CDR3 is CASSYYSGGNEKLFF. The DNA of the CDR3 is TGTGCCAGCAGCTACTACTCCGGGGGGAATGAAAAACTGTTTTTT. Combining the CDR3 with reference TRBV7-2 and TRBJ1-4 gives the whole variable domain GAGVSQSPSNKVTEKGKDVELRCDPISGHTALYWYRQSLGQGLEFLIYFQGNSAPDKSGLPSDRFSAERTGGSVSTLTIQRTQQEDSAVYLCASSYYSGGNEKLFFGSGTQLSVL.

J is TRBJ1-1 and V is TRBV2; no reliable D call. Germline V gene data show CDR1 as SNHLY and CDR2 as FYNNEI. The CDR3 has 11 amino acids. The V and J ends lost 1 base and 5 bases respectively, with 2 bases between them. The chain's CDR3 is CASSEVTEAFF. As DNA, the CDR3 is TGTGCCAGCAGTGAAGTAACTGAAGCTTTCTTT.

The chain couples TRBV6-5 to TRBJ1-1; D perhaps matches TRBD1 (5 bases). The CDR3 loop spans 13 amino acids. Between the trimmed V and J ends, which lost 6 bases and 0 bases, there was a span of 8 bases. Germline-derived CDR1 and CDR2 are MNHEY and SVGAGI. DNA of the CDR3: TGTGCCAGCAGATGGGGGGTGAACACTGAAGCTTTCTTT. Translation: CASRWGVNTEAFF.

This clone appeared a few times. The rearrangement joins TRBV10-3 to TRBJ1-1, with D perhaps TRBD1 (6 bases). With 4 bases removed from V and 8 bases from J, the gap between germline ends came to 8 bases. This CDR3 is built from 11 residues. In germline, CDR1 is ENHRY, CDR2 SYGVKD. The CDR3 region has the DNA TGTGCCATCAGTGGGCAGGGGGAAGCTTTCTTT. Translating it yields CAISGQGEAFF.

This chain uses TRBV11-2 with TRBJ2-1, with TRBD1 matching 7 bases. The CDR3 has 12 amino acids. Germline CDR1 is SGHAT and CDR2 is FQNNGV. After removal of 4 bases from V and 8 bases from J, the junction contained 2 bases not matched to a gene. The CDR3 loop reads CASSSRGHEQFF. The CDR3 DNA reads as TGTGCCAGCAGCTCTAGGGGGCATGAGCAGTTCTTC.

The chain recombines TRBV6-4 with TRBJ1-2, with a tentative D call TRBD1 (5 bases). Germline lookup yields CDR1 MRHNA and CDR2 SNTAGT. This CDR3 comprises 20 residues. V was clipped by 9 bases and J by 0 bases, with 32 bases between them. CDR3 sequence (DNA): TGTGCCAGTGGGGCGGTTCCCCCATTAACTATGAACTCCTCTAACTATGGCTACACCTTC. Translating gives CASGAVPPLTMNSSNYGYTF.

This clone was detected a few times. The chain recombines TRBV10-1 with TRBJ1-1, with D possibly TRBD1 on 6 matching bases. CDR3 size: 15 residues. Germline CDR1 and CDR2: WNHNN and SYGVQD (reference sequence). Deletions cut 6 bases from V and 5 bases from J, with 19 bases between. The DNA for the CDR3 is TGCGCCAGCAGGGCATCGACAGGCCCGGGGACTGAAGCTTTCTTT. Translation gives CASRASTGPGTEAFF.

The chain joins TRBV6-5 to TRBJ2-7; 9 bases are shared with TRBD1. The CDR3 spans 15 residues. CDR1 is MNHEY and CDR2 is SVGAGI in the germline V gene. Trimming removed 4 bases from V and 1 base from J; junction bases left unmatched: 5. The CDR3 DNA reads TGTGCCAGCAGTTTCACCGGGACAGGGTCCTACGAGCAGTACTTC. Translating gives CASSFTGTGSYEQYF.

The chain links TRBV6-5 to TRBJ2-7; D may be TRBD1 or TRBD2 (6 bases each). Germline CDR1 MNHEY, CDR2 SVGAGI. The CDR3 runs 14 residues. V was trimmed by 6 bases and J by 3 bases, leaving 15 bases between them. Here the CDR3 DNA reads TGTGCCAGCAGCCCGGGGGCACGGAACTACGAGCAGTACTTC. It codes for CASSPGARNYEQYF.

Here the CDR3 DNA reads TGTGCCAGCAGTTACTCTTTTCAAGGGGATTCACCCCTCCACTTT. Its translation: CASSYSFQGDSPLHF. This chain links TRBV6-6 with TRBJ1-6, with D perhaps TRBD1 (5 bases). V gave up 0 bases and J gave up 8 bases, with 11 bases separating them. The germline CDR1 and CDR2 sequences are MNHNY and SVGAGI (reference sequence). This CDR3 contains 15 residues.

A remark on this clone: The sample has other DNA sequences that encode this CDR3 too. The chain combines TRBV11-2 with TRBJ1-2; D ambiguous. CDR3 length: 15 amino acids. Germline V CDR1 and CDR2: SGHAT, FQNNGV. The V end was cut by 1 base, the J end by 0 bases, with 9 bases between. CDR3 region: CASSLGPGTNYGYTF. In nucleotides, the CDR3 is TGTGCCAGCAGCTTAGGGCCGGGGACTAACTATGGCTACACCTTC.

J is TRBJ1-6 and V is TRBV7-8; D is uncertain. Trimming shortened V by 1 base and J by 6 bases, and 10 bases separated the two germline ends. In germline, CDR1 is SGHVS, CDR2 FQNEAQ. The CDR3 is 15 residues long. The CDR3 nucleotides are TGTGCCAGCAGCTTAGATGCAGCCACTAATTCACCCCTCCACTTT. Encoded protein: CASSLDAATNSPLHF.

The chain employs TRBV27 and TRBJ2-7; possibly TRBD2 for D (6 bases). CDR3 length equals 14 residues. V was trimmed by 2 bases and J by 4 bases, leaving 12 bases between them. From germline, CDR1 is MNHEY and CDR2 SMNVEV (reference sequence). CDR3 sequence (DNA): TGTGCCAGCAGTTTAGGAGGGACTCTATACGAGCAGTACTTC. It translates to CASSLGGTLYEQYF.

CDR3 sequence: CASSTGQGNTIYF. The CDR3 DNA follows: TGTGCCAGCAGTACAGGACAGGGGAACACCATATATTTT. The rearrangement uses TRBV6-6 and TRBJ1-3; 9 nucleotides agree with TRBD1. CDR3 length: 13 amino acids. Germline V lookup: CDR1 MNHNY, CDR2 SVGAGI (reference sequence). Trimming took 5 bases from V and 7 from J; bases not matched to a gene: 3.

This clone was found once. The chain links TRBV10-1 to TRBJ2-3, with 10 bases fitting TRBD2. The junction had 8 bases not matched to a gene; V was cut back by 5 bases and J by 6 bases. The CDR3 runs to 15 residues. The germline V gene encodes CDR1 WNHNN and CDR2 SYGVQD (reference sequence). CDR3 DNA sequence: TGCGCCAGCAGTCCTTATAGCGGGGGGCAGGATACGCAGTATTTT. Translating it yields CASSPYSGGQDTQYF.

The chain links TRBV5-1 to TRBJ2-3; no definite D call. This CDR3 has 12 residues. V lost 4 bases and J lost 0, with 3 bases in between. Germline V lookup: CDR1 SGHRS, CDR2 YFSETQ. In nucleotides, the CDR3 is TGCGCCAGCAGCCCAAGCACAGATACGCAGTATTTT. The encoded protein is CASSPSTDTQYF.

This rearrangement joins TRBV6-5 to TRBJ1-5, with TRBD1 as a possible D gene (6 bases). V lost 7 bases and J 2 bases, leaving 15 bases between the germline ends. Germline lookup yields CDR1 MNHEY and CDR2 SVGAGI. The CDR3 covers 15 residues. CDR3 sequence: CASKPVQGRNQPQHF. As DNA, the CDR3 is TGTGCCAGCAAGCCTGTACAGGGCCGCAATCAGCCCCAGCATTTT.